The T cell receptor beta chain under discussion was sequenced for a study of blood T cells in healthy people across ages. Study at large: Researchers report that template switching captured about one barcoded beta molecule per two T cells.

A second PCR of roughly 7 to 11 cycles used a sample-barcoded 5' primer and a J-beta primer mix. TCRdb passed the 5' RACE reads through MiXCR, listing each CDR3 protein once. This sample has 750,000 to 850,000 distinct CDR3 sequences, with around a quarter found just once. A note on this clonotype: Its antigen remains unidentified.

Overall study findings and caveats: Estimates of diversity drawn from one million T cells were considered underestimates.

CDR1 is SGHTA and CDR2 is FQGNSA in the germline V gene. The V and J ends lost 0 bases and 1 base respectively, with 9 bases between them. CDR3 length: 15 residues. Donor samples were obtained from healthy Caucasian individuals from Russia, aged about 6 to 95. A further study also used this sample, focusing on T cells of mothers and their children. That publication notes: Unrelated mother-child pairs always had slightly, but never significantly, lower normalized overlap than related pairs.

The source of this sequence is a boy aged 10-17 years in good health. Sequencing used blood. The V and J genes are TRBV7-2 and TRBJ2-5; D gene ambiguous. CDR3 sequence: CASSLALNSQETQYF. The CDR3 nucleotides read TGTGCCAGCAGCTTAGCGCTAAACTCCCAAGAGACCCAGTACTTC.